One and the same sample provided the 20 T cell receptor beta chains below, sequenced in a study of blood T cell repertoires in COVID-19. Data came from immunoSEQ multiplex PCR; TCRdb stores just in-frame clones and leaves some out. The top ten hold 8% to 10% of the sample, which has about 210,000 clones, about 83% seen once. The sample taken for sequencing was peripheral blood. The source of these receptors is a woman in her 50s with acute or convalescent COVID-19.

The rearrangement links TRBV27 to TRBJ2-1, with 12 bases identical to TRBD2. Germline values: CDR1 MNHEY, CDR2 SMNVEV (reference sequence). The junction had 7 bases not matched to a gene; V was cut back by 6 bases and J by 4 bases. The CDR3 spans 16 residues. CDR3 coding DNA: TGTGCCAGCAGCCCAGGACTAGCGGGGCGTTACAATGAGCAGTTCTTC. It yields the protein CASSPGLAGRYNEQFF.

The chain is built from TRBV7-2 and TRBJ2-7, with 12 bases matching TRBD1. This CDR3 has 15 amino acids. Germline CDR1 is SGHTA and CDR2 is FQGNSA. The V segment lost 3 bases and the J segment 6 bases; nucleotides outside the gene matches: 6. CDR3 DNA: TGTGCCAGCAGCTTCCGGGACAGGGGGCTTGGCGAGCAGTACTTC. Translated, it gives CASSFRDRGLGEQYF.

V and J are TRBV7-9 and TRBJ1-1, with D hard to call. CDR1 and CDR2 (germline): SEHNR, FQNEAQ (reference sequence). The CDR3 spans 13 residues. V lost 10 bases and J 6 bases, leaving 18 bases between the germline ends. CDR3 nucleotide sequence: TGTGCCACCGCGCCGGGATTGGACCCTGAAGCTTTCTTT. Amino acids: CATAPGLDPEAFF.

A remark on this clone: Its ends do not fully match the called genes, so a read error is possible. The J gene is TRBJ1-2, the V gene TRBV6-4, with D possibly matching TRBD1 (5 bases). Germline CDR1 reads MRHNA; CDR2 reads SNTAGT. The CDR3 is 10 amino acids. The chain's CDR3 is CASSEYWRGF. CDR3 nucleotides: TGTGCCAGCAGTGAATATTGGAGGGGCTTC.

This clone appeared once. This rearrangement joins TRBV5-1 to TRBJ1-4; TRBD1 agrees at 9 bases. Trimming at V came to 5 bases and at J to 9 bases, leaving 8 bases not matched to a gene. There are 14 residues in the CDR3. Germline lookup yields CDR1 SGHRS and CDR2 YFSETQ. CDR3 sequence: CASRWTGVDQKLFF. The CDR3 nucleotides read TGCGCCAGCAGATGGACAGGGGTGGACCAAAAACTGTTTTTT.

This clone was seen a single time. The chain recombines TRBV19 with TRBJ2-7, with 7 bases fitting TRBD1. Germline V gene sequence: CDR1 LNHDA, CDR2 SQIVND (reference sequence). This CDR3 region has 13 residues. V lost 3 bases, J lost 5 bases, and 4 bases stayed unmatched. CDR3: CASSMIGGNEQYF. The CDR3 DNA reads as TGTGCCAGTAGTATGATAGGGGGCAACGAGCAGTACTTC. The full variable domain, in which reference TRBV19 and TRBJ2-7 provide the parts outside the CDR3, is DGGITQSPKYLFRKEGQNVTLSCEQNLNHDAMYWYRQDPGQGLRLIYYSQIVNDFQKGDIAEGYSVSREKKESFPLTVTSAQKNPTAFYLCASSMIGGNEQYFGPGTRLTVT.

The chain has TRBV3-1 (or the pseudogene TRBV3-2) and TRBJ1-1; D gene ambiguous. V lost 4 bases and J lost 1, with 7 bases in between. Germline lookup yields CDR1 LGHDT and CDR2 YNNKEL (reference sequence). CDR3 size: 13 residues. In DNA form, the CDR3 reads TGTGCCAGCAGCCTACAGAGGAACACTGAAGCTTTCTTT. This translates into CASSLQRNTEAFF.

The chain has TRBV3-1 (or the pseudogene TRBV3-2) and TRBJ2-2, with 8 bases matching TRBD2. The germline CDR1 and CDR2 sequences are LGHDT and YNNKEL (reference sequence). V trimming: 4 bases; J trimming: 3 bases; junction bases outside the gene matches: 10. The CDR3 is 17 residues long. CDR3 coding DNA: TGTGCCAGCAGCCGGTCGACTAGCGCTCTTGACACCGGGGAGCTGTTTTTT. Protein: CASSRSTSALDTGELFF.

In its sample, this clone was seen once. The CDR3 region has the DNA TGTGCCACCAGTCAGGACAGGGGTATCAGTCCCGGGGAGCTGTTTTTT. This encodes CATSQDRGISPGELFF. V and J are TRBV24-1 and TRBJ2-2; 9 bases agree with TRBD1. V gave up 6 bases and J gave up 6 bases; unmatched junction bases: 10. The germline V gene has CDR1 KGHDR and CDR2 SFDVKD. The length of the CDR3 is 16 residues.

The rearrangement joins TRBV6-6 to TRBJ2-7; TRBD1 agrees at 8 bases. The CDR3 has 13 amino acids. With 4 bases clipped from V and 5 bases from J, the junction kept 4 bases outside the gene matches. CDR1 is MNHNY and CDR2 is SVGAGI in the germline V gene (reference sequence). The chain's CDR3 is CASSWTGSNEQYF. In DNA form, the CDR3 reads TGTGCCAGCAGTTGGACAGGGAGCAACGAGCAGTACTTC.

This chain joins TRBV27 and TRBJ1-5; no reliable D call. The CDR3 has 18 residues. CDR1 and CDR2 from the germline V gene are MNHEY and SMNVEV (reference sequence). V shed 5 bases and J shed 3 bases, with 23 bases lying between them. DNA of the CDR3: TGTGCCAGCAGTAGGGTCGGCGGCGGCGGGCGATACAATCAGCCCCAGCATTTT. As protein: CASSRVGGGGRYNQPQHF.

The J gene is TRBJ2-2, the V gene TRBV23-1, with 7 bases identical to TRBD2. TRBV23-1 is given ORF status, its function remaining uncertain. V shed 2 bases, J shed 0 bases, and the junction held 9 bases outside the gene matches. CDR3 length: 18 residues. The CDR3 protein is CASSQTHSGPANTGELFF. CDR3 nucleotides: TGCGCCAGCAGTCAAACTCATAGCGGGCCAGCGAACACCGGGGAGCTGTTTTTT.

V is TRBV13 and J is TRBJ2-1, with 10 bases aligning to TRBD2. CDR3 length equals 19 residues. V trimming: 5 bases; J trimming: 3 bases; junction bases outside the gene matches: 16. CDR1 and CDR2 from the germline V gene are PRHDT and FYEKMQ (reference sequence). CDR3 in DNA: TGTGCCAGCAGCCCAACCGGACTAGCGGAGTGGGGGGTCTACAATGAGCAGTTCTTC. Translation: CASSPTGLAEWGVYNEQFF.

In nucleotides, the CDR3 is TGTGCCAGCCGCGGAAGCGGCAGCTCCTACAATGAGCAGTTCTTC. It yields the protein CASRGSGSSYNEQFF. This sequence joins TRBV11-2 and TRBJ2-1; a possible D gene is TRBD2 (5 bases). This CDR3 comprises 15 residues. Trimming stripped 8 bases from V and 0 bases from J, with 14 bases between. Germline loops: CDR1 SGHAT, CDR2 FQNNGV.

The sample holds one count of this clone. The genes are TRBV11-2 and TRBJ2-5; 9 positions match TRBD1. V lost 1 base and J lost 4; bases outside the gene matches: 7. CDR1 is SGHAT and CDR2 is FQNNGV in the germline V gene. The CDR3 is made up of 16 amino acids. The DNA of the CDR3 is TGTGCCAGCAGCTTAGGACCTACAGGGGGCCGAGAGACCCAGTACTTC. Its protein product is CASSLGPTGGRETQYF.

The rearrangement links TRBV19 to TRBJ2-1; D is perhaps TRBD2 (6 bases). Germline values: CDR1 LNHDA, CDR2 SQIVND (reference sequence). This CDR3 region has 15 residues. V lost 2 bases, J lost 7 bases, and 15 bases lay in between. The CDR3 sequence is CASSIRRVAGNEQFF. CDR3 coding DNA: TGTGCCAGTAGTATAAGGAGGGTAGCAGGGAATGAGCAGTTCTTC.

This chain joins TRBV12-5 and TRBJ1-4; maybe TRBD1 (5 bases). The ends were cut back, 0 bases at V and 12 bases at J, with 17 bases in the middle. CDR3 length: 15 amino acids. Germline lookup yields CDR1 LGHNT and CDR2 FRNRAP. The CDR3 here is CASGLVVGPIGQLFF. In DNA, the CDR3 is TGTGCTAGTGGTTTGGTTGTGGGGCCAATCGGGCAACTGTTTTTT. The complete variable domain, with remaining parts taken from reference TRBV12-5 and TRBJ1-4, reads DARVTQTPRHKVTEMGQEVTMRCQPILGHNTVFWYRQTMMQGLELLAYFRNRAPLDDSGMPKDRFSAEMPDATLATLKIQPSEPRDSAVYFCASGLVVGPIGQLFFGSGTQLSVL.

The genes are TRBV10-3 and TRBJ2-5, with a possible D match to TRBD2 (6 bases). V lost 3 bases and J 2 bases, leaving 16 bases between the germline ends. This CDR3 comprises 16 residues. CDR1 and CDR2 from the germline V gene are ENHRY and SYGVKD. The CDR3 sequence is CAISDSYSGEQETQYF. In nucleotides, the CDR3 is TGTGCCATCAGTGACAGCTATTCGGGGGAACAAGAGACCCAGTACTTC.

CDR3 sequence: CASSSPGQGALGANVLTF. Here the CDR3 DNA reads TGCGCCAGCAGTTCCCCGGGACAGGGGGCGCTTGGGGCCAACGTCCTGACTTTC. The rearrangement uses TRBV4-1 and TRBJ2-6; 12 bases agree with TRBD1. Germline V gene lookup returns CDR1 MGHRA and CDR2 YSYEKL. The CDR3 covers 18 residues. V shed 6 bases, J shed 3 bases, and the junction held 9 bases outside the gene matches.

The chain combines TRBV2 with TRBJ2-7, with TRBD1 as a possible D gene (6 bases). V lost 8 bases, J lost 0 bases, and 14 bases lay in between. From germline, CDR1 is SNHLY and CDR2 FYNNEI. This CDR3 is 14 amino acids long. The CDR3 nucleotides read TGTGCCAGCGAGGAGCAGGGGATCTCCTACGAGCAGTACTTC. It encodes CASEEQGISYEQYF.